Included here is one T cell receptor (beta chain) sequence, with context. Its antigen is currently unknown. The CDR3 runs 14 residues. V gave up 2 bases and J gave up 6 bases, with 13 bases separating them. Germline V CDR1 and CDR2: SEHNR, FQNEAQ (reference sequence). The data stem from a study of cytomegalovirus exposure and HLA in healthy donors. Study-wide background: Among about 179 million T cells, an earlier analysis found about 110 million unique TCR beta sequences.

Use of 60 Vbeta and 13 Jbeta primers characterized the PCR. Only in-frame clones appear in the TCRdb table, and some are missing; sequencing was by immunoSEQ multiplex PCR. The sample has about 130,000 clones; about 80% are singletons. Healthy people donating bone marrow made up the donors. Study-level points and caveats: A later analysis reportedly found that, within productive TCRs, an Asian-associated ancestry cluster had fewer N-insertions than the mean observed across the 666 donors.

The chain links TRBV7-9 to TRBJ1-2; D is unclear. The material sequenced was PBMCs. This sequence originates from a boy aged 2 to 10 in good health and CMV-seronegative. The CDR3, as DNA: TGTGCCAGCAGCTTAACTCTCGGGTCGGATGGCTACACCTTC. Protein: CASSLTLGSDGYTF. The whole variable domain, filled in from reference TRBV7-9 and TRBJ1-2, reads DTGVSQNPRHKITKRGQNVTFRCDPISEHNRLYWYRQTLGQGPEFLTYFQNEAQLEKSRLLSDRFSAERPKGSFSTLEIQRTEQGDSAMYLCASSLTLGSDGYTFGSGTRLTVV.